The clone carrying this T cell receptor beta chain has a count of ten or more. As yet, its antigen is unknown. This entry is derived from a study of read filtering for tumor transcriptome and immune sequencing. In the study overall: R-ISS stage counts were 8 or 9 for I, roughly 15 for II, six or seven for III. RNA-seq yielded only about 75 to 1,300 TCR reads, IR-seq about 4 to 10.27 million.

From 350 to 500 ng of RNA, a library with molecular barcoded alpha/delta and beta/gamma adaptors was made. Each CDR3 protein is one row after TCRdb ran MiXCR on the reads. The table lists more than 35,000 distinct CDR3 sequences, approximately 14% of them singletons, with approximately 35% in the top ten. At the time of active disease, bone marrow was collected from every patient. Study outcomes and limitations: In IR-seq, single-read clonotypes were around 80% of clonotypes but 3% to 3.5% of reads.

Germline V gene data show CDR1 as SQVTM and CDR2 as ANQGSEA. This CDR3 has 13 residues. V dropped 4 bases and J dropped 1 base, with 9 bases sitting between them. Source material: a population of CD138-negative cells sorted from bone marrow. This clonotype originated in a donor at least 40 years old with multiple myeloma. V gene TRBV29-1 combines with J gene TRBJ2-3, with no clear D. CDR3 sequence: CSVVGDRTDTQYF. The CDR3 DNA reads as TGCAGCGTTGTTGGGGATCGCACAGATACGCAGTATTTT.